This is a list of T cell receptor beta chains from one sample in a study of resident and recirculating memory T cells in vitiligo. TCRdb's table, derived via immunoSEQ multiplex PCR, lists solely in-frame clones and lacks some. The sample includes about 76,000 clones, 90% to 95% of them seen just once. The sequenced sample consisted of blood. These receptors were obtained from a male donor with vitiligo. Each CDR3 is given with its conserved first and last residue. D genes are given only for firm matches.

D,V,J,CDR3,DNA
NA,TRBV7-2,TRBJ2-7,CASSNGLLSYEQYF,TGTGCCAGCAGCAACGGACTATTAAGCTACGAGCAGTACTTC
TRBD2,TRBV6-5,TRBJ2-5,CASVAHGRETQYF,TGTGCCAGTGTAGCGCACGGGAGGGAGACCCAGTACTTC
NA,TRBV21-1,TRBJ2-1,CASSADGDSSYNEQFF,TGTGCCAGCAGCGCCGACGGGGACAGCTCCTACAATGAGCAGTTCTTC
TRBD1,TRBV5-4,TRBJ1-1,CASSGWTGVVNTEAFF,TGTGCCAGCAGCGGATGGACAGGGGTTGTGAACACTGAAGCTTTCTTT
TRBD1,TRBV4-1,TRBJ1-5,CASSQNRGPTWPQHF,TGCGCCAGCAGCCAAAACAGGGGCCCCACCTGGCCCCAGCATTTT
NA,TRBV20-1,TRBJ2-1,CSAPGLRVFF,TGCAGTGCCCCTGGGCTTCGAGTGTTCTTC
NA,TRBV23-1,TRBJ1-2,CASRSLYTGRPYGYTF,TGCGCCAGCAGGTCTCTCTATACAGGACGCCCTTATGGCTACACCTTC
TRBD1,TRBV6-5,TRBJ2-5,CASSTGTGAGTQYF,TGTGCCAGCAGTACCGGGACAGGGGCCGGGACCCAGTACTTC
NA,TRBV7-8,TRBJ2-1,CASSLTRSYNEQFF,TGTGCCAGCAGCTTAACGCGCTCCTACAATGAGCAGTTCTTC
NA,TRBV14,TRBJ2-3,CASSRGRTESTDTQYF,TGTGCCAGCAGCCGGGGCAGGACAGAGAGCACAGATACGCAGTATTTT
TRBD1,TRBV11-2,TRBJ1-4,CASRPPGQINEKLFF,TGTGCCAGCAGGCCGCCGGGACAGATAAATGAAAAACTGTTTTTT